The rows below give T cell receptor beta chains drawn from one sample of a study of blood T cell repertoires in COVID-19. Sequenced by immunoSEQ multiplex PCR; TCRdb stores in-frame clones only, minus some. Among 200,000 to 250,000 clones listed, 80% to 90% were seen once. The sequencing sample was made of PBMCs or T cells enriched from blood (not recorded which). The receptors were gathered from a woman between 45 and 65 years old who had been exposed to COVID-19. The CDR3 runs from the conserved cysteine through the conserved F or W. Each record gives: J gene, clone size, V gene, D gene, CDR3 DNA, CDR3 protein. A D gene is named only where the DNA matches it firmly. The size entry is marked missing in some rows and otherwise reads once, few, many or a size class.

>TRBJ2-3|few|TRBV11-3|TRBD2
TGTGCCAGCAGCCAGCGGGGGCCCGGCCTGGATACGCAGTATTTT
CASSQRGPGLDTQYF
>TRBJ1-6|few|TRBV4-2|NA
TGTGCCAGCAGCCAAGGGAACAGAGACATCCATCGCGATTCACCCCTCCACTTT
CASSQGNRDIHRDSPLHF
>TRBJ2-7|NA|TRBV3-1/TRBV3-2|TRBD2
TGTGCCAGCAGCCAAAGCGGGGGGACTAACGAGCAGTACTTC
CASSQSGGTNEQYF
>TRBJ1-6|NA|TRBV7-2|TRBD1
TGTGCCAGCAGAACGACAGGGTTGAATAATTCACCCCTCCACTTT
CASRTTGLNNSPLHF
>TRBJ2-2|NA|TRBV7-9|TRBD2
TGTGCCAGCACCCCAATAGCGGGGAGGAACACCGGGGAGCTGTTTTTT
CASTPIAGRNTGELFF
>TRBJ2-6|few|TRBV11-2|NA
TGTGCCAGCAGCTTCCCTCGGGGGTCTGGAGCCAACGTCCTGACTTTC
CASSFPRGSGANVLTF
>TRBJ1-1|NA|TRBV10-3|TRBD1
TGTGCCATCAGTGAGGCCAACAGGGGGAGGGCTGAAGCTTTCTTT
CAISEANRGRAEAFF
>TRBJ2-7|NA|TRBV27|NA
TGTGCCAGCAGTTTAGGGACTGGTAACTACGAGCAGTACTTC
CASSLGTGNYEQYF
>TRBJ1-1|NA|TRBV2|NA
TGTGCCAGCAGTGCTTTAAGGACAGACATAACCTTTGCCGAGGAAGCTTTCTTT
CASSALRTDITFAEEAFF
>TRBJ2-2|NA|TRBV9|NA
TGTGCCAGCCAACTAACAGCGGGCGGGGAGCTGTTTTTT
CASQLTAGGELFF
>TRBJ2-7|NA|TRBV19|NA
TGTGCCAGTAGTATATCAGGTTTCCACTACGAGCAGTACTTC
CASSISGFHYEQYF
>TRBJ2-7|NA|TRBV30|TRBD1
TGTGCCTGGAGTGTGTATTGGGACAGTTACGAGCAGTACTTC
CAWSVYWDSYEQYF
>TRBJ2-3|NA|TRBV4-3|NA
TGCGCCAGCAGCCAAGATGACTCCCGGCTGTTAGCTACGCAGTATTTT
CASSQDDSRLLATQYF
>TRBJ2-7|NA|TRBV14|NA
TGTGCCAGCAGTCCCGAGGGGGTCGGAGAGCAGTACTTC
CASSPEGVGEQYF
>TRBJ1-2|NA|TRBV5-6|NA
TGTGCCAGCAGCTTGGACCAGAACTATGGCTACACCTTC
CASSLDQNYGYTF
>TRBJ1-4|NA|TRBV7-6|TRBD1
TGTGCCAGCAGCCCCCAGCCGGACAGGGTTTATGAAAAACTGTTTTTT
CASSPQPDRVYEKLFF
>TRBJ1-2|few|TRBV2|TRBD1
TGTGCCAGCAGTGGGGACAGGACTAACTATGGCTACACCTTC
CASSGDRTNYGYTF
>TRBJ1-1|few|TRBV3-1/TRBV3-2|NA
TGTGCCAGCAGCCAGGGCAGACGGGTTAATTCGGGAACTGAAGCTTTCTTT
CASSQGRRVNSGTEAFF
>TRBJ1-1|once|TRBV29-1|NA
TGCAGCGCCCAAGGTCAGGGAAACACTGAAGCTTTCTTT
CSAQGQGNTEAFF
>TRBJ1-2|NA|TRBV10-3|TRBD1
TGTGCCATCCTTGACCCGGGACAGACCTATGGCTACACCTTC
CAILDPGQTYGYTF
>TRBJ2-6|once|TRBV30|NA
TGTGCCTGGAGTGTCCAGTCCGGGGCCAACGTCCTGACTTTC
CAWSVQSGANVLTF
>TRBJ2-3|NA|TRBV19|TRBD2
TGTGCCAGTAGTATTCAAACGGGGGGGCCAACAGATACGCAGTATTTT
CASSIQTGGPTDTQYF
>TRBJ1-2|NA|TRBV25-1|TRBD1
TGTGCCTCCAGGGGGGAGACGGCTAACTATGGCTACACCTTC
CASRGETANYGYTF
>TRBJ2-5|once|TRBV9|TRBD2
TGTGCCAGCAACCCAGGGATAACTAGCGGGGGATCACAAGAGACCCAGTACTTC
CASNPGITSGGSQETQYF
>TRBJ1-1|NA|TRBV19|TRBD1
TGTGCCAGTAGTATAGCCCGGGACAGGGAAGCTTTCTTT
CASSIARDREAFF
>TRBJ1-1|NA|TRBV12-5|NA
TGTGCTAGTGGTTTGACGTTGACAGGTGGAGGCACTGAAGCTTTCTTT
CASGLTLTGGGTEAFF
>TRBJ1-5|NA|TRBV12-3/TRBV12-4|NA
TGTGCCAGCAGGGCTAATCAGCCCCAGCATTTT
CASRANQPQHF
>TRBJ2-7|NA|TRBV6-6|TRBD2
TGTGCCAGCAGTCCCAGCGGGGCGTCCTACGAGCAGTACTTC
CASSPSGASYEQYF
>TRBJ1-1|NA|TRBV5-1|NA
TGCGCCAGCAGCCCGATCGGGACACCTGGGATGAACACTGAAGCTTTCTTT
CASSPIGTPGMNTEAFF
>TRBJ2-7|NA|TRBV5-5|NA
TGTGCCAGCAGCCTGGGACTCCAACCCGAGCAGTACTTC
CASSLGLQPEQYF
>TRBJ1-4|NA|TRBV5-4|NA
TGTGCCAGCAGCTTGGGGGGGGTAAATGAAAAACTGTTTTTT
CASSLGGVNEKLFF
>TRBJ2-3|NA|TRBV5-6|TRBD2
TGTGCCAGCAGCTTAGTGGCGGGGGGGCGTTCTACGCAGTATTTT
CASSLVAGGRSTQYF
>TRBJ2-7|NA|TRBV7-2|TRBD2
TGTGCCAGCAGCTTCCTGTTATCAGCGGGGGAATCCTACGAGCAGTACTTC
CASSFLLSAGESYEQYF
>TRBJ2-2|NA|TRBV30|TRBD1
TGTGCCTGGAACAGGGGGGAGAACACCGGGGAGCTGTTTTTT
CAWNRGENTGELFF
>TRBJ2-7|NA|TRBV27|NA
TGTGCCAGCAGTTTATCATACGGGAACGAGCAGTACTTC
CASSLSYGNEQYF
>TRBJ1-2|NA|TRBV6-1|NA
TGTGCCAGCAGTGAAGAAGGGAGGGGGAGTAGGGGCTACACCTTC
CASSEEGRGSRGYTF
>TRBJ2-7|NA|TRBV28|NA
TGTGCCAGCAGTTTACAGGGTTACGAGTACTTC
CASSLQGYEYF
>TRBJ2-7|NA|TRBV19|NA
TGTGCCAGTAGTCCCCCGGGAAGAGAGCAGTACTTC
CASSPPGREQYF
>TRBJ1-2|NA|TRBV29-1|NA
TGCAGCGTTGAGTCAGATTCTAACTATGGCTACACCTTC
CSVESDSNYGYTF
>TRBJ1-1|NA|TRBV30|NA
TGTGCCTGGACGGAATTAGCAGAAGCTTTCTTT
CAWTELAEAFF
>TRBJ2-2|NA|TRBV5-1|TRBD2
TGCGCCAGCAGCGGACTAGCGGGGGAGCTGTTTTTT
CASSGLAGELFF